This T cell receptor beta chain was profiled in a study of neurological immune-mediated disorders. Study results and limitations: One related-CDR3 cluster, identified by phylogenetic grouping, held the repertoires of 18 of 34 multiple sclerosis patients and was a possible signature.

The CDR3 covers 13 residues. Germline loops: CDR1 SGHTA, CDR2 FQGNSA. V was pared by 7 bases and J by 6 bases, with 15 bases between. This clonotype came up many times. Its antigen is not identified. A 10-nucleotide random UMI tagged transcripts in template-switch 5'RACE cDNA synthesis. TCRdb re-called the 5' RACE reads through MiXCR, storing one row per CDR3 protein. The table lists 50,000 to 65,000 distinct CDR3 sequences, about 3.5% of them singletons. The sequencing sample was made of PBMCs. This chain joins TRBV7-2 and TRBJ1-1, with D tentatively TRBD1 (5 bases). The TCR comes from a man aged 30-40 years with multiple sclerosis. The CDR3 sequence is CASTTPTAAEAFF. CDR3 sequence (DNA): TGTGCCAGCACCACACCGACAGCTGCTGAAGCTTTCTTT.